These 29 T cell receptor beta chains originate from one sample sequenced in a study of shared clonotypes between healthy human individuals. Produced via immunoSEQ multiplex PCR; TCRdb's table is partial and in-frame only. The repertoire holds roughly 1.5 million clones, around 98% seen once, with roughly 0.45% in the top ten. The sequencing sample was made of naive CD4+ T cells sorted from blood. The subset was: CD45RA+ positively selected. Every receptor here comes from a man aged 30-40 years in good health.

Concerning this clone itself: Within the sample, other DNA sequences also encode this same CDR3. V is TRBV6-6 and J is TRBJ2-1, with 8 bases that match TRBD2. The length of the CDR3 is 13 residues. In germline, CDR1 is MNHNY, CDR2 SVGAGI (reference sequence). The junction had 5 bases not matched to a gene; V was cut back by 6 bases and J by 7 bases. The CDR3 here is CASRLAGGNEQFF. The CDR3 DNA is TGTGCCAGCAGGCTAGCGGGCGGAAATGAGCAGTTCTTC.

As to this clone: This sample includes further DNA sequences coding for the same CDR3. The chain joins TRBV20-1 to TRBJ1-1; no firm D call. Germline CDR1 is DFQATT and CDR2 is SNEGSKA (reference sequence). Trimming removed 5 bases at V and 4 bases at J, with 8 bases between. This CDR3 is 11 amino acids long. Here the CDR3 reads CSARGGTEAFF. The CDR3 nucleotides are TGCAGTGCTCGAGGTGGCACTGAAGCTTTCTTT.

Worth noting for this clone: The same CDR3 also results from other DNA sequences found in this sample. CDR3 region: CSASRNIQYF. CDR3 DNA sequence: TGCAGTGCTAGTAGGAACATTCAGTACTTC. The chain carries TRBV20-1 and TRBJ2-4; no definite D call. The length of the CDR3 is 10 residues. Trimming removed 3 bases at V and 7 bases at J, with 4 bases between. Germline V gene data show CDR1 as DFQATT and CDR2 as SNEGSKA (reference sequence).

The CDR3 sequence is CASSSTGGGEAFF. CDR3 DNA: TGCGCCAGCAGCTCGACAGGGGGCGGTGAAGCTTTCTTT. This chain joins TRBV5-1 and TRBJ1-1; TRBD1 agrees at 10 bases. V shed 3 bases and J 7 bases; nucleotides not matched to a gene: 3. This CDR3 region has 13 residues. CDR1 and CDR2 (germline): SGHRS, YFSETQ.

The V gene is TRBV7-9, the J gene TRBJ2-1; 14 bases map to TRBD2. The trim removed 4 bases at V and 10 bases at J, leaving 6 bases unmatched. Per the germline V gene, CDR1 is SEHNR and CDR2 is FQNEAQ (reference sequence). The CDR3 is 15 residues long. CDR3 sequence reads: CASSSGLAGEGEQFF. DNA of the CDR3: TGTGCCAGCAGCTCGGGACTAGCGGGAGAAGGAGAGCAGTTCTTC.

The chain is built from TRBV2 and TRBJ2-7; TRBD1 or TRBD2 may be the D gene (5 bases each). CDR3 length: 15 residues. In germline, CDR1 is SNHLY, CDR2 FYNNEI. V lost 6 bases to trimming and J lost 2 bases, with 17 bases between them. The CDR3 DNA reads TGTGCCAGCAGGGCCTTTGGGACGGTAGCCTACGAGCAGTACTTC. Its protein is CASRAFGTVAYEQYF.

This clone was picked up one time. CDR3 nucleotide sequence: TGTGCCAGCCGGATGTATTTGGCTTACGAGCAGTACTTC. As protein: CASRMYLAYEQYF. The V gene is TRBV6-1, the J gene TRBJ2-7, with D uncertain. This CDR3 region has 13 residues. V was cut by 8 bases and J by 4 bases, with 15 bases left in between. The germline gives CDR1 MNHNS, CDR2 SASEGT.

The chain joins TRBV6-6 to TRBJ2-7; TRBD1 matches at 7 bases. J was trimmed by 3 bases and V by 11 bases; bases with no gene match: 4. This CDR3 region has 11 residues. Germline loops: CDR1 MNHNY, CDR2 SVGAGI (reference sequence). The CDR3 nucleotides are TGTGCCTCCGGACAGGTCTACGAGCAGTACTTC. This codes for CASGQVYEQYF.

This chain uses TRBV7-2 with TRBJ2-1, with a tentative D call TRBD2 (7 bases). V lost 0 bases and J 3 bases, leaving 9 bases between the germline ends. CDR3 length: 15 residues. CDR1 SGHTA and CDR2 FQGNSA come from the germline V gene. The CDR3 spells CASSLAGGRYNEQFF. In DNA, the CDR3 is TGTGCCAGCAGCTTAGCCGGGGGGCGCTACAATGAGCAGTTCTTC.

This sequence joins TRBV30 and TRBJ2-7; 9 bases line up with TRBD1. Germline V lookup: CDR1 GTSNPN, CDR2 SVGIG (reference sequence). V lost 2 bases, J lost 4 bases, and 6 bases stayed unmatched. This CDR3 comprises 14 residues. Here the CDR3 DNA reads TGTGCCTGGAGTACTGGGACAGGGAAGTACGAGCAGTACTTC. Protein: CAWSTGTGKYEQYF.

V gene TRBV29-1 combines with J gene TRBJ2-1; 7 bases fit TRBD2. Germline CDR1 SQVTM, CDR2 ANQGSEA. CDR3 length equals 14 residues. The V gene end was trimmed by 4 bases and the J gene end by 1 base; junction bases not matched to a gene: 4. This CDR3 is CSVAWTSSYNEQFF. The DNA of the CDR3 is TGCAGCGTTGCCTGGACTAGTTCCTACAATGAGCAGTTCTTC.

The genes are TRBV5-1 and TRBJ2-1, with 9 nucleotides matching TRBD1. V lost 4 bases, J lost 3 bases, and 5 bases stayed unmatched. Germline CDR1 is SGHRS and CDR2 is YFSETQ. The CDR3 has 15 amino acids. The CDR3 bases are TGCGCCAGCAGCCCGAGACAGGGGGTCTACAATGAGCAGTTCTTC. This sequence encodes CASSPRQGVYNEQFF.

Concerning this clone itself: Other nucleotide sequences in the sample specify the same CDR3. The chain employs TRBV7-8 and TRBJ2-7, with D possibly TRBD2 on 6 matching bases. Germline lookup yields CDR1 SGHVS and CDR2 FQNEAQ. The CDR3 runs to 13 residues. Trimming removed 0 bases from V and 4 bases from J, with 7 bases in between. CDR3 amino acids: CASSLAGGYEQYF. As DNA, the CDR3 is TGTGCCAGCAGCTTAGCCGGGGGATACGAGCAGTACTTC.

A word on this clone: The sample has other DNA sequences that encode this CDR3 too. The chain links TRBV5-1 to TRBJ2-7, with D unresolved. This CDR3 is 14 amino acids long. The germline CDR1 and CDR2 sequences are SGHRS and YFSETQ. Trimming took off 0 bases at V and 2 bases at J, with 9 bases between the two ends. The CDR3, as DNA: TGCGCCAGCAGCTTGGCCCGGGTCCCCTACGAGCAGTACTTC. Translated: CASSLARVPYEQYF.

This clone was detected once. This chain links TRBV18 with TRBJ2-1; D might be TRBD1 (5 bases). Germline values: CDR1 KGHSH, CDR2 LQKENI. The ends were cut back, 3 bases at V and 5 bases at J, with 11 bases in the middle. The CDR3 consists of 14 residues. CDR3 residues: CASSPGRADNEQFF. In DNA form, the CDR3 reads TGTGCCAGCTCACCGGGCAGGGCAGACAATGAGCAGTTCTTC. Using reference TRBV18 and TRBJ2-1 for the parts outside the CDR3, the full variable domain is NAGVMQNPRHLVRRRGQEARLRCSPMKGHSHVYWYRQLPEEGLKFMVYLQKENIIDESGMPKERFSAEFPKEGPSILRIQQVVRGDSAAYFCASSPGRADNEQFFGPGTRLTVL.

On this clone itself: Other DNA sequences in this sample translate to the same CDR3. The chain combines TRBV5-1 with TRBJ2-3; 12 bases are a match to TRBD2. The CDR3 contains 15 residues. V shed 3 bases, J shed 3 bases, and the junction held 2 bases outside the gene matches. Germline CDR1 and CDR2: SGHRS and YFSETQ. CDR3 residues: CASSSTSGRTDTQYF. CDR3 nucleotides: TGCGCCAGCAGCTCGACTAGCGGGAGAACAGATACGCAGTATTTT.

The chain has TRBV2 and TRBJ2-2; TRBD1 or TRBD2 may be the D gene (5 bases each). V shed 6 bases and J shed 7 bases, with 18 bases lying between them. Per germline, CDR1 SNHLY and CDR2 FYNNEI. CDR3 length equals 15 residues. The CDR3: CASRNPFGTVGELFF. For the CDR3, the DNA is TGTGCCAGCAGGAACCCATTCGGGACGGTCGGGGAGCTGTTTTTT. Based on the CDR3 plus reference TRBV2 and TRBJ2-2, the full variable domain is EPEVTQTPSHQVTQMGQEVILRCVPISNHLYFYWYRQILGQKVEFLVSFYNNEISEKSEIFDDQFSVERPDGSNFTLKIRSTKLEDSAMYFCASRNPFGTVGELFFGEGSRLTVL.

The rearrangement links TRBV7-2 to TRBJ1-5, with D perhaps TRBD1 (5 bases). This CDR3 has 13 amino acids. Trimming took 10 bases from V and 4 from J, leaving 14 bases between them. Germline V gene data show CDR1 as SGHTA and CDR2 as FQGNSA. The chain's CDR3 is CATTLGGNQPQHF. Here the CDR3 DNA reads TGTGCCACTACGTTGGGGGGGAATCAGCCCCAGCATTTT.

The chain joins TRBV28 to TRBJ2-3; D gene uncertain. This CDR3 region has 14 residues. Trimming removed 5 bases from V and 5 bases from J, with 14 bases in between. The germline gives CDR1 MDHEN, CDR2 SYDVKM. The CDR3 DNA reads TGTGCCAGCAGTCGGACGGCCCTGGGAGATACGCAGTATTTT. Amino acids: CASSRTALGDTQYF.

The V gene is TRBV10-1, the J gene TRBJ2-7; 9 nucleotides match TRBD2. Germline CDR1 and CDR2: WNHNN and SYGVQD (reference sequence). V lost 5 bases to trimming and J lost 3 bases; unmatched junction nucleotides: 2. This CDR3 has 13 residues. The CDR3 loop reads CASSLTSGYEQYF. The CDR3 bases are TGCGCCAGCAGTTTGACTAGCGGCTACGAGCAGTACTTC.

The chain couples TRBV18 to TRBJ2-6; 11 nucleotides agree with TRBD1. Germline loops: CDR1 KGHSH, CDR2 LQKENI. V trimming: 1 base; J trimming: 0 bases; junction bases outside the gene matches: 2. The CDR3 spans 18 residues. The CDR3 nucleotides read TGTGCCAGCTCACCACGCGGGACAGGGGGCTCTGGGGCCAACGTCCTGACTTTC. It codes for CASSPRGTGGSGANVLTF.

The genes are TRBV18 and TRBJ2-7, with TRBD1 identical over 7 bases. Per the germline V gene, CDR1 is KGHSH and CDR2 is LQKENI. The CDR3 spans 15 residues. The junction had 8 bases not matched to a gene; V was cut back by 6 bases and J by 0 bases. This CDR3 is CASSWGQSFSYEQYF. The CDR3 DNA follows: TGTGCCAGCTCGTGGGGACAGAGTTTCTCCTACGAGCAGTACTTC.

V usage is TRBV29-1 and J usage is TRBJ2-1; D not certain. V shed 4 bases and J shed 5 bases, with 6 bases lying between them. The CDR3 has 11 amino acids. Germline V gives CDR1 SQVTM, CDR2 ANQGSEA. The CDR3 reads CSVAWNNEQFF. Written as DNA, the CDR3 is TGCAGCGTTGCTTGGAACAATGAGCAGTTCTTC.

The chain carries TRBV5-1 and TRBJ2-6; no clear D gene. Per the germline V gene, CDR1 is SGHRS and CDR2 is YFSETQ. The CDR3 is 15 amino acids. V lost 3 bases and J 1 base, leaving 8 bases between the germline ends. CDR3 in amino acids: CASSSLGSGANVLTF. Written as DNA, the CDR3 is TGCGCCAGCAGCTCGTTGGGTTCTGGGGCCAACGTCCTGACTTTC.

Comments on this clone: Distinct nucleotide sequences in the sample also encode this CDR3. The rearrangement uses TRBV5-1 and TRBJ2-6; 7 bases match TRBD1. In germline, CDR1 is SGHRS, CDR2 YFSETQ. With V trimmed by 0 bases and J by 1 base, 1 base remained unmatched. CDR3 length: 16 amino acids. CDR3: CASSLARGSGANVLTF. DNA for the CDR3: TGCGCCAGCAGCTTGGCCAGGGGGTCTGGGGCCAACGTCCTGACTTTC.

Regarding this clone: One junction end disagrees with the germline gene, perhaps due to a read error. The chain's CDR3 is CASGYTGELFF. The CDR3 DNA reads TGTGCCAGCGGTTACACCGGGGAGCTGTTTTTT. The chain joins TRBV6-5 to TRBJ2-2; D call uncertain. The V gene's germline CDR1 is MNHEY and CDR2 SVGAGI. The CDR3 extends over 11 amino acids.

The chain carries TRBV28 and TRBJ1-4; perhaps TRBD1 as D (5 bases). The CDR3 contains 15 residues. Germline lookup yields CDR1 MDHEN and CDR2 SYDVKM. Trimming removed 2 bases at V and 7 bases at J, with 14 bases between. CDR3 coding DNA: TGTGCCAGCAGTTTAGTGGGGACGCGACTTGAAAAACTGTTTTTT. It encodes CASSLVGTRLEKLFF.

Concerning this clone itself: Within the sample, other DNA sequences also encode this same CDR3. The chain employs TRBV18 and TRBJ2-1; D might be TRBD2 (5 bases). Germline V gene lookup returns CDR1 KGHSH and CDR2 LQKENI. V gave up 3 bases and J gave up 6 bases, with 9 bases separating them. The CDR3 sequence is 13 residues long. The CDR3 bases are TGTGCCAGCTCACCCGTCGGAGGCAATGAGCAGTTCTTC. Its protein is CASSPVGGNEQFF.

The chain uses TRBV9 and TRBJ2-3; 9 bases line up with TRBD2. V was clipped by 0 bases and J by 4 bases; unmatched bases: 6. CDR1 and CDR2 from the germline V gene are SGDLS and YYNGEE. CDR3 length: 16 residues. CDR3 sequence: CASSVVLAGGADTQYF. The CDR3 coding sequence is TGTGCCAGCAGCGTAGTGCTGGCGGGAGGGGCAGATACGCAGTATTTT.